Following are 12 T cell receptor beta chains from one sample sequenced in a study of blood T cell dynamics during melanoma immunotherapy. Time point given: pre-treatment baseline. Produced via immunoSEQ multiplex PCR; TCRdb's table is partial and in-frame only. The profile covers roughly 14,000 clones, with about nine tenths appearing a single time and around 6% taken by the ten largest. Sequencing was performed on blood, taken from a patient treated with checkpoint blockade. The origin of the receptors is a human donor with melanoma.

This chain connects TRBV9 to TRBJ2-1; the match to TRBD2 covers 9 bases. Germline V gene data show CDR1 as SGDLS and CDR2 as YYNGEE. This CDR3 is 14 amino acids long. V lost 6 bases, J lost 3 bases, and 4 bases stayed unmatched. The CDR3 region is CASTSRGGYNEQFF. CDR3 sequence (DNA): TGTGCCAGCACGTCGCGGGGGGGCTACAATGAGCAGTTCTTC.

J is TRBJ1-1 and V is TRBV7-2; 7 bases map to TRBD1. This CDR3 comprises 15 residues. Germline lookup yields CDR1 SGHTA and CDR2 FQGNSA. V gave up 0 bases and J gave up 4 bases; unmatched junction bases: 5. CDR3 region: CASSLAQGEGTEAFF. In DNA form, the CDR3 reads TGTGCCAGCAGCTTAGCGCAGGGGGAGGGCACTGAAGCTTTCTTT.

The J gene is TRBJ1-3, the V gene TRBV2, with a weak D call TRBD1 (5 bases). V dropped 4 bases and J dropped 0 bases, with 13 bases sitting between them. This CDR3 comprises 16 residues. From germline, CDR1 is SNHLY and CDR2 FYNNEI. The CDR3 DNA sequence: TGTGCCAGCAGTGCAGGGAGCCCATTCTCTGGAAACACCATATATTTT. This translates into CASSAGSPFSGNTIYF.

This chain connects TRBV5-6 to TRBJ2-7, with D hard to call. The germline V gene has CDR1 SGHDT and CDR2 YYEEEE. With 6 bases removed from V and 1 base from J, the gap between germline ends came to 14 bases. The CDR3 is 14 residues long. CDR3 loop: CASNPGPSSYEQYV. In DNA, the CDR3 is TGTGCCAGCAACCCGGGCCCTAGTTCCTACGAGCAGTACGTC.

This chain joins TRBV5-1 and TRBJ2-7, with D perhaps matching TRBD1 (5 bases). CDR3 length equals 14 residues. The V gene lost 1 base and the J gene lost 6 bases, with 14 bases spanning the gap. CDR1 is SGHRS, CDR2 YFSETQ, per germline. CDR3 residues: CASSLRTDRSEQYF. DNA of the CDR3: TGCGCCAGCAGCTTGAGAACTGACAGAAGCGAGCAGTACTTC.

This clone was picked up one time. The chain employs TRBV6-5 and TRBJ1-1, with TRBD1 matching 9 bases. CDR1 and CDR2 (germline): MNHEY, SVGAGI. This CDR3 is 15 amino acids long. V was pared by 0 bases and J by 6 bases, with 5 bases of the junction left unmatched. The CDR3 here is CASSYSGQGYSEAFF. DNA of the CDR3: TGTGCCAGCAGTTACTCGGGACAGGGATATTCTGAAGCTTTCTTT.

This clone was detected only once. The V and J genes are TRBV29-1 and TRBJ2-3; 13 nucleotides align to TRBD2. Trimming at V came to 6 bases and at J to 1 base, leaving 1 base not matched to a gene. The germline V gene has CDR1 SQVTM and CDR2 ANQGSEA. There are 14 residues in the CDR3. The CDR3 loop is CSVGTSGGTDTQYF. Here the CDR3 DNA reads TGCAGCGTCGGGACTAGCGGGGGCACAGATACGCAGTATTTT.

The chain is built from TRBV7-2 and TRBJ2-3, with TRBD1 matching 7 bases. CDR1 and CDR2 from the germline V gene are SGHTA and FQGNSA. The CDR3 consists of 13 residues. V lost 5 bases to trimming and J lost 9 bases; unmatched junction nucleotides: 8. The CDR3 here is CASSPGRGNTQYF. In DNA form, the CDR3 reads TGTGCCAGCAGCCCCGGCAGGGGGAACACGCAGTATTTT.

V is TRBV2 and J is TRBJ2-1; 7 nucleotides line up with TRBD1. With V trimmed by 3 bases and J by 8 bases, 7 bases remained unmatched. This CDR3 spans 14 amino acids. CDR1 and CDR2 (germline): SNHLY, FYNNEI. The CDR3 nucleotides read TGTGCCAGCAGTGAGAGACAGGGTGTTTATGAGCAGTTCTTC. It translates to CASSERQGVYEQFF.

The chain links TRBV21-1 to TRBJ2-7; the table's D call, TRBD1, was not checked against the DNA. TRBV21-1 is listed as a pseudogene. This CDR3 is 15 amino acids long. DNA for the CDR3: TGTGCCAGCAGCACTGGACAGGGGGACTCCTACGAGCAGTACGTC. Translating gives CASSTGQGDSYEQYV.

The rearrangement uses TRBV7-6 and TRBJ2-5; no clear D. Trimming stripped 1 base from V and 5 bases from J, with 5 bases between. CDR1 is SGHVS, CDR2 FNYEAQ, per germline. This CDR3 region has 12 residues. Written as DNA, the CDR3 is TGTGCCAGCAGCTTAGTTTTCGAGACCCAGTACTTC. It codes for CASSLVFETQYF.

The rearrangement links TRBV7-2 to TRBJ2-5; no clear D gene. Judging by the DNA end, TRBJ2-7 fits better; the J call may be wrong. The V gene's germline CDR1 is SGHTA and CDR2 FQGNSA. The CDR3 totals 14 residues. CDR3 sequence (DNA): TGTGCCAGCAGCTTAAATTCAGGCTCCTACGAGCAGTACTTC. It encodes CASSLNSGSYEQYF.